Below are 2 T cell receptor beta chains sequenced from a single sample in a study of T cell changes during pregnancy in multiple sclerosis. Repertoires were generated with immunoSEQ multiplex PCR, while TCRdb's copy carries only in-frame clones and drops some. The table shows tens of thousands of clones, with just under 95% occurring only once. Sequenced material: peripheral blood, taken in the second trimester of pregnancy. These receptor sequences come from a female donor with multiple sclerosis, enrolled in a pregnancy study.

The chain joins TRBV7-9 to TRBJ1-2; the D gene is possibly TRBD1 (6 bases). The V end was cut by 2 bases, the J end by 3 bases, with 10 bases between. Germline CDR1 is SEHNR and CDR2 is FQNEAQ (reference sequence). The CDR3 consists of 14 residues. CDR3 in amino acids: CASSLHRADYGYTF. As DNA, the CDR3 is TGTGCCAGCAGCTTACACAGGGCAGACTATGGCTACACCTTC.

The CDR3, as DNA: TGTGCCAGCAGCTTTAGTGACAGGGGGCATCAAAACATTCAGTACTTC. The encoded protein is CASSFSDRGHQNIQYF. V is TRBV7-9 and J is TRBJ2-4; TRBD1 agrees at 10 bases. The CDR3 covers 16 residues. The V gene end was trimmed by 3 bases and the J gene end by 5 bases; junction bases not matched to a gene: 7. Germline values: CDR1 SEHNR, CDR2 FQNEAQ (reference sequence). Supplemented by reference TRBV7-9 and TRBJ2-4, the full variable domain reads DTGVSQNPRHKITKRGQNVTFRCDPISEHNRLYWYRQTLGQGPEFLTYFQNEAQLEKSRLLSDRFSAERPKGSFSTLEIQRTEQGDSAMYLCASSFSDRGHQNIQYFGAGTRLSVL.